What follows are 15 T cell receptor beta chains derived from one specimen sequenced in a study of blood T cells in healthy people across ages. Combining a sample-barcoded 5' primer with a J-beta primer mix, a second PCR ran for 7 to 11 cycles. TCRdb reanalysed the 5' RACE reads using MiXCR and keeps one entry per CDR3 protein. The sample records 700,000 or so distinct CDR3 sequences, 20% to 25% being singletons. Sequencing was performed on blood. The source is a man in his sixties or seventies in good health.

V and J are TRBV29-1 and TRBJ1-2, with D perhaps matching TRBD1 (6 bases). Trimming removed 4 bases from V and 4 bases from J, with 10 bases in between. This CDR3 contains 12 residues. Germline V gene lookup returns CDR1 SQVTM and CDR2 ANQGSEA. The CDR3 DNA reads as TGCAGCGTTGGACAGGAACCCTATGGCTACACCTTC. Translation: CSVGQEPYGYTF. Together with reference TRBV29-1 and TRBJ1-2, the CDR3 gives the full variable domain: SAVISQKPSRDICQRGTSLTIQCQVDSQVTMMFWYRQQPGQSLTLIATANQGSEATYESGFVIDKFPISRPNLTFSTLTVSNMSPEDSSIYLCSVGQEPYGYTFGSGTRLTVV.

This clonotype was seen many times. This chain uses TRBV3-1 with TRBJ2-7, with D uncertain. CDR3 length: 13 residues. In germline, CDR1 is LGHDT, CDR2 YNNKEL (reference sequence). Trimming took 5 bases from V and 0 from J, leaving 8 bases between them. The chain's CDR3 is CASSEYYSYEQYF. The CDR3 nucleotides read TGTGCCAGCAGCGAATATTACTCCTACGAGCAGTACTTC.

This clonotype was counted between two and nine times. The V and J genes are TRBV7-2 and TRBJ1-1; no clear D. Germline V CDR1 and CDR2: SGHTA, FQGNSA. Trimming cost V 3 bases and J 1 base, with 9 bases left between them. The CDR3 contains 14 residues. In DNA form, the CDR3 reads TGTGCCAGCAGCTTTGGACGGCCGAACACTGAAGCTTTCTTT. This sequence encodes CASSFGRPNTEAFF.

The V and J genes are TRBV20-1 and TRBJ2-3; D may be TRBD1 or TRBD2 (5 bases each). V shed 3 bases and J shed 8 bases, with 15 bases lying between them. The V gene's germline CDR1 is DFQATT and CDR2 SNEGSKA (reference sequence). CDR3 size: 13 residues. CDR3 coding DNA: TGCAGTGCTAGTAGCGCCAGAGGGGCTACGCAGTATTTT. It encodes CSASSARGATQYF.

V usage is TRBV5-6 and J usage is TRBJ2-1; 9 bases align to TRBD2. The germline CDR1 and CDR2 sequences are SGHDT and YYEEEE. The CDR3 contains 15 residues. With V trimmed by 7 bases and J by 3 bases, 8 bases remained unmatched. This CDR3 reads CASAGGGGLYNEQFF. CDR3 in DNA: TGTGCCAGCGCGGGAGGGGGGGGGCTCTACAATGAGCAGTTCTTC.

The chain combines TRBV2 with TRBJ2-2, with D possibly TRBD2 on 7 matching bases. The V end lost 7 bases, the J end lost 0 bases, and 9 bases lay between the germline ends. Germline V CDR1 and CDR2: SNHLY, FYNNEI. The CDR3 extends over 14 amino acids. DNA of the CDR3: TGTGCCAGCAAGGGGGGGGCGAACACCGGGGAGCTGTTTTTT. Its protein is CASKGGANTGELFF.

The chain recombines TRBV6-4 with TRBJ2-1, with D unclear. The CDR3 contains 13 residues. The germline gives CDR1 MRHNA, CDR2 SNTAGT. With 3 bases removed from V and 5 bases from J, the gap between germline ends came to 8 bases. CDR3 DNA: TGTGCCAGCAGTGAAGACCCCGACAATGAGCAGTTCTTC. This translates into CASSEDPDNEQFF.

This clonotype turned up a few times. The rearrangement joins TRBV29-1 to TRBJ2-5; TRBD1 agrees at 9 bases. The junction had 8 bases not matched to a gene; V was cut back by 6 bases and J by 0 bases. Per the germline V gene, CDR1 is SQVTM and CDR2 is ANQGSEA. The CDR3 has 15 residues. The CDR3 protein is CSVDPGTGYQETQYF. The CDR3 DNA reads TGCAGCGTGGACCCCGGGACAGGGTACCAAGAGACCCAGTACTTC.

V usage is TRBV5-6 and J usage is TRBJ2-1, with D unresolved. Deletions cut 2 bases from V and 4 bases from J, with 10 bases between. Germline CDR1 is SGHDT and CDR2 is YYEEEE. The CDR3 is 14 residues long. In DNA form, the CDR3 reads TGTGCCAGCAGCTTTTTTCTGGATTACAATGAGCAGTTCTTC. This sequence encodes CASSFFLDYNEQFF.

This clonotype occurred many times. The CDR3 DNA reads as TGCAGCGTTGGTTCATGGGACAATGAGCAGTTCTTC. Its protein product is CSVGSWDNEQFF. The rearrangement links TRBV29-1 to TRBJ2-1; no definite D call. The CDR3 extends over 12 amino acids. Trimming cost V 4 bases and J 5 bases, with 9 bases left between them. CDR1 is SQVTM, CDR2 ANQGSEA, per germline.

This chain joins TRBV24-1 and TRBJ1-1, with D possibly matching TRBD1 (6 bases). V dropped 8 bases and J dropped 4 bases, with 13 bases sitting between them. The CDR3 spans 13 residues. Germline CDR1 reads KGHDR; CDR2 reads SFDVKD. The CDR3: CATTNTGSTEAFF. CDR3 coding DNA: TGTGCCACCACCAATACAGGGTCCACTGAAGCTTTCTTT.

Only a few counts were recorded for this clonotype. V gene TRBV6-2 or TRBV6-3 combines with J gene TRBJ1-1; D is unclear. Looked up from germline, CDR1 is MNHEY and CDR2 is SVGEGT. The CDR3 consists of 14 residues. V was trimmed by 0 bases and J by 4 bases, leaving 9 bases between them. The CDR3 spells CASSYSATATEAFF. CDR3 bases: TGTGCCAGCAGTTACTCAGCGACCGCCACTGAAGCTTTCTTT.

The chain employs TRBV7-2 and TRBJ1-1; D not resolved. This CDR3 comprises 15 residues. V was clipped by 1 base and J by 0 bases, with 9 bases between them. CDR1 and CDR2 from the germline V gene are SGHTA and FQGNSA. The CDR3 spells CASSLVGRLNTEAFF. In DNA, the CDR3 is TGTGCCAGCAGCTTAGTAGGTAGGCTGAACACTGAAGCTTTCTTT.

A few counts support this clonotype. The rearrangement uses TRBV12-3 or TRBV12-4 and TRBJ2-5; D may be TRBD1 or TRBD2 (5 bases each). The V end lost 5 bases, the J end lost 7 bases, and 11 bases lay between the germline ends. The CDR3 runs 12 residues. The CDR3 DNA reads TGTGCCAGCAGTGGGGCTGGAGGGACCCAGTACTTC. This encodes CASSGAGGTQYF.

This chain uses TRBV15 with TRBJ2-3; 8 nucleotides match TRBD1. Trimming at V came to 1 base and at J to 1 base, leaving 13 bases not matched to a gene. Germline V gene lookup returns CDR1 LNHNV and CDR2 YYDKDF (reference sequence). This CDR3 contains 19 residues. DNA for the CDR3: TGTGCCACCAGCAGAGCAGGGGTGGAGACAGGGGTACGCACAGATACGCAGTATTTT. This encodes CATSRAGVETGVRTDTQYF.